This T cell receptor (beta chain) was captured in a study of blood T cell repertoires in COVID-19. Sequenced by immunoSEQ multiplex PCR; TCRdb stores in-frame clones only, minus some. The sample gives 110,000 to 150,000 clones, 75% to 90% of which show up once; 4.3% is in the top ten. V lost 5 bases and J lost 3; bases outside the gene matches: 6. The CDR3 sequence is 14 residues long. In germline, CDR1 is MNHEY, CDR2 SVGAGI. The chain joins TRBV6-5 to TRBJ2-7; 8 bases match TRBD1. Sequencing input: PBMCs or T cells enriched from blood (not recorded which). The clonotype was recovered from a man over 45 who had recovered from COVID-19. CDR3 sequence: CASSTRTGNYEQYF. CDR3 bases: TGTGCCAGCAGTACCCGGACAGGGAACTACGAGCAGTACTTC.